The sequence of this T cell receptor beta chain was determined in a study of blood T cell repertoires in COVID-19. Background on the study: Nucleic acid was either cDNA or gDNA, and it came from T cells, B-cell-depleted T cells, or PBMCs.

Study processing details: Reference gene primer amplification gave estimated nucleated cell counts. Sequenced by immunoSEQ multiplex PCR; TCRdb stores in-frame clones only, minus some. V and J calls and clone size are given by that table; D and trimming were obtained from the DNA. The sample contains some 30,000 clones, 89% of which appear only once. Germline lookup yields CDR1 LNHDA and CDR2 SQIVND (reference sequence). The CDR3 length is 11 residues. Trimming took off 4 bases at V and 8 bases at J, with 8 bases between the two ends. Sequenced sample: peripheral blood. The sequence came from a human donor with acute or convalescent COVID-19. The donor label of this sample is uncertain. V is TRBV19 and J is TRBJ1-1; D gene uncertain. The CDR3 coding sequence is TGTGCCAGTAGTAATCGAGGAGAAGCTTTCTTT. Amino acid sequence: CASSNRGEAFF.